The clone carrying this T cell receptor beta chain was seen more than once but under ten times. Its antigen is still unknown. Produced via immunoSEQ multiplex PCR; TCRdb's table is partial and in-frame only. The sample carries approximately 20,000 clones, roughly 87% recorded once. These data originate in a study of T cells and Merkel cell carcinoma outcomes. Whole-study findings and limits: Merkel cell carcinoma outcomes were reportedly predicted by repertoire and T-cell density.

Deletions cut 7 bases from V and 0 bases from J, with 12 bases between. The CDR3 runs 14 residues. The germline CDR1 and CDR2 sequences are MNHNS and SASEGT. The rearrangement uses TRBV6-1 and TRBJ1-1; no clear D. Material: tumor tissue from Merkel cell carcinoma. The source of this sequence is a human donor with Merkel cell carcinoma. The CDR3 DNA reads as TGTGCCAGCAAGGGCCCTCTTATGAACACTGAAGCTTTCTTT. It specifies CASKGPLMNTEAFF.